This passage covers 2 T cell receptor beta chains from one sample sequenced in a study of blood T cells in healthy people across ages. With a J-beta primer mix and a sample-barcoded 5' primer, a second PCR ran roughly 6 to 11 cycles. MiXCR, applied by TCRdb to the 5' RACE reads, yields one record per CDR3 protein. Of about 1.5 million distinct CDR3 sequences listed, roughly two fifths were seen once; the top ten hold roughly 3.7%. Material: blood. The receptors originated from a woman between 18 and 30 years old in good health.

This clonotype appeared a few times. The genes are TRBV12-3 or TRBV12-4 and TRBJ2-4; D is undetermined. The length of the CDR3 is 14 residues. V lost 3 bases and J 8 bases, leaving 14 bases between the germline ends. CDR3 sequence reads: CASSFGGIKDIQYF. As DNA, the CDR3 is TGTGCCAGCAGTTTTGGCGGAATCAAGGACATTCAGTACTTC.

This clonotype was picked up a small number of times. The chain has TRBV9 and TRBJ2-3; 12 bases align to TRBD2. Germline V lookup: CDR1 SGDLS, CDR2 YYNGEE. Trimming at V came to 4 bases and at J to 2 bases, leaving 8 bases not matched to a gene. The CDR3 spans 17 residues. The CDR3 spells CASSPRTSGDITDTQYF. The CDR3, as DNA: TGTGCCAGCAGCCCCCGGACTAGCGGGGATATCACAGATACGCAGTATTTT.